Listed below are T cell receptor beta chains from one sample, sequenced in a study of cytomegalovirus exposure and HLA in healthy donors. TCRdb's copy holds only in-frame clones and misses some; the assay was immunoSEQ multiplex PCR. The data contain 150,000 to 200,000 clones, about 65% of them singletons. The sample consisted of PBMCs. These receptors all come from a man in his forties in good health and CMV-seropositive. Each CDR3 is given with its conserved first and last residue. The order of the fields is CDR3 length, V gene, clone size, CDR3 protein. Some rows have no size entry. The others give once, few or many, or a class for an expanded clone.

cdr3_length: 13
v_call: TRBV7-2
clone_size: NA
cdr3_aa: CASSSSSYNEQFF

cdr3_length: 13
v_call: TRBV19
clone_size: NA
cdr3_aa: CATLGQPSYEQYF

cdr3_length: 16
v_call: TRBV19
clone_size: NA
cdr3_aa: CASSSWDTKSSYEQYF

cdr3_length: 14
v_call: TRBV2
clone_size: NA
cdr3_aa: CASSPDRVNEKLFF

cdr3_length: 14
v_call: TRBV2
clone_size: NA
cdr3_aa: CASRRGQGNTEAFF

cdr3_length: 14
v_call: TRBV18
clone_size: NA
cdr3_aa: CASSPGAGVGPQHF

cdr3_length: 14
v_call: TRBV7-9
clone_size: NA
cdr3_aa: CASGSHRGNEKLFF

cdr3_length: 14
v_call: TRBV2
clone_size: few
cdr3_aa: CASTFMGQGAEAFF

cdr3_length: 12
v_call: TRBV29-1
clone_size: NA
cdr3_aa: CSVEDPGPEQYF

cdr3_length: 22
v_call: TRBV30
clone_size: NA
cdr3_aa: CAWTPYLPGQGAPGSYNSPLHF

cdr3_length: 19
v_call: TRBV9
clone_size: few
cdr3_aa: CASSSFSGDRGATNEKLFF

cdr3_length: 14
v_call: TRBV5-1
clone_size: NA
cdr3_aa: CASSGSGGHNEQFF

cdr3_length: 15
v_call: TRBV7-9
clone_size: NA
cdr3_aa: CASSWDREDNYGYTF

cdr3_length: 15
v_call: TRBV9
clone_size: NA
cdr3_aa: CASSLAGGANGELFF

cdr3_length: 13
v_call: TRBV11-2
clone_size: once
cdr3_aa: CASSLVTPYEQYF

cdr3_length: 14
v_call: TRBV6-5
clone_size: NA
cdr3_aa: CATLGQDPNQPQHF

cdr3_length: 15
v_call: TRBV4-1
clone_size: NA
cdr3_aa: CASSRPLGGENIQYF